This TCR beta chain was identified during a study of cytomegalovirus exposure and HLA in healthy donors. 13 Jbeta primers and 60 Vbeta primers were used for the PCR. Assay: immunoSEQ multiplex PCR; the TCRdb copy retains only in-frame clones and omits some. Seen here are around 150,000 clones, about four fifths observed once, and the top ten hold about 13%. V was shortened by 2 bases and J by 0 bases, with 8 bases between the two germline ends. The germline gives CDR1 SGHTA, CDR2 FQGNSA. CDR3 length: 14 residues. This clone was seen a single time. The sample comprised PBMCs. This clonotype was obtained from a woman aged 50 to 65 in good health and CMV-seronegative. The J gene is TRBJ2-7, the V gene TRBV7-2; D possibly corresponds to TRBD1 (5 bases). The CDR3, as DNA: TGTGCCAGCAGCTTACAGGGAAGCTCCTACGAGCAGTACTTC. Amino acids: CASSLQGSSYEQYF.